The clone carrying this T cell receptor (beta chain) was seen ten or more times. Antigen: not known. Amplification targeted TCR beta CDR3 regions from RNA transcripts. First-round RT-PCR of the TCR CDR3 relied on the HTBI primer set. TCRdb re-called the multiplex PCR reads through MiXCR, storing one row per CDR3 protein. The table records hundreds of thousands of distinct CDR3 sequences, 13% to 15% of them present only once. The sample is drawn from a study of T cells in Graves' hyperthyroidism and ophthalmopathy. About the research overall: Peripheral blood was acquired at first diagnosis, ahead of any therapy whatsoever.

Germline V gives CDR1 SGHVS, CDR2 FNYEAQ. The CDR3 has 15 amino acids. V gave up 5 bases and J gave up 5 bases, with 18 bases separating them. Study-wide points: Ophthalmopathy could be told apart from stable hyperthyroidism with a 13 V-J model. Most thyroid clonotypes expanded above 0.001 were also detected in blood.

This TCR was sampled from a woman aged 50 to 65 with Graves' ophthalmopathy. The material sequenced was blood. This sequence joins TRBV7-6 and TRBJ2-5; D possibly uses TRBD1 or TRBD2 (5 bases each). Written as DNA, the CDR3 is TGTGCCAGCAGCCTACTAGGGGCCGCATTGGAGACCCAGTACTTC. This gives the protein CASSLLGAALETQYF.